The clone carrying this T cell receptor beta chain came up a few times. TCRdb analysed the RT-PCR reads with MiXCR anew, one entry per CDR3 protein. The sample has more than 600,000 distinct CDR3 sequences, 13% to 15% seen once; the top ten hold 3.6%. The sample taken for sequencing was memory CD4+ T cells from blood. The TCR was taken from a female donor in good health, serving as a healthy control.

CDR3 nucleotides: TGTGCCAGCATCACTTCAGGGACAGGGTCGTACAATGAGCAGTTCTTC. Amino acid sequence: CASITSGTGSYNEQFF. This sequence joins TRBV12-3 or TRBV12-4 and TRBJ2-1; 9 bases line up with TRBD1. CDR3 size: 16 residues. V lost 7 bases to trimming and J lost 4 bases; unmatched junction nucleotides: 11.